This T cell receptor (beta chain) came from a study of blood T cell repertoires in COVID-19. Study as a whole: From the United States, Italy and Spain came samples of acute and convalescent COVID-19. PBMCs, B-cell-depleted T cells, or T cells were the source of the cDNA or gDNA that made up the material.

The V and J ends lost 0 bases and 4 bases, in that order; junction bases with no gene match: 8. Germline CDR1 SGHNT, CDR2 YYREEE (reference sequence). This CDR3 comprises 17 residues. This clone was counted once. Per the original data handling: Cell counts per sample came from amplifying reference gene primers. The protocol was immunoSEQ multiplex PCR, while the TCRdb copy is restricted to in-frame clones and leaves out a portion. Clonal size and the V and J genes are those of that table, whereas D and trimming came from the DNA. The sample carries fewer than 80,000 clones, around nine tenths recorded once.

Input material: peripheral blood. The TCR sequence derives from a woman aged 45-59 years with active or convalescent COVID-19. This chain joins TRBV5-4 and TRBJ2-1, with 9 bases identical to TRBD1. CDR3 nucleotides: TGTGCCAGCAGCTTGGACGACAGGGGGAGGGCTTACAATGAGCAGTTCTTC. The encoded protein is CASSLDDRGRAYNEQFF. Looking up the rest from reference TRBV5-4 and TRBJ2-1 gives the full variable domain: ETGVTQSPTHLIKTRGQQVTLRCSSQSGHNTVSWYQQALGQGPQFIFQYYREEENGRGNFPPRFSGLQFPNYSSELNVNALELDDSALYLCASSLDDRGRAYNEQFFGPGTRLTVL.